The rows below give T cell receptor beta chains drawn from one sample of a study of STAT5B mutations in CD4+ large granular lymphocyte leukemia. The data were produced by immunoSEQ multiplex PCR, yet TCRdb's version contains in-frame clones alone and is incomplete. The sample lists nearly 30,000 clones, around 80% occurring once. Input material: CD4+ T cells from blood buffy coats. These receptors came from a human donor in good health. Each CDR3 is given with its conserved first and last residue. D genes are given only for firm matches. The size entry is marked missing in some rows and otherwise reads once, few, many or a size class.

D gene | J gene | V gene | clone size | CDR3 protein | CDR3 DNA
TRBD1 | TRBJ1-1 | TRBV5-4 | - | CASSLGQGETEAFF | TGTGCCAGCAGCTTGGGGCAGGGGGAAACTGAAGCTTTCTTT
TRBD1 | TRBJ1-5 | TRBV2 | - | CASRYGGQGLSQPQHF | TGTGCCAGCAGATATGGGGGACAGGGTTTATCACAGCCCCAGCATTTT
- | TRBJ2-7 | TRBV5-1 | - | CASSFGSGGYYEQYF | TGCGCCAGCAGCTTCGGTAGTGGCGGTTACTACGAGCAGTACTTC
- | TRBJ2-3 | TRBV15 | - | CATSTRVPATDTQYF | TGTGCCACCAGCACCCGGGTCCCAGCCACAGATACGCAGTATTTT
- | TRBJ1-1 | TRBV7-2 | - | CASSPEADREAFF | TGTGCCAGCAGCCCGGAAGCGGACAGAGAAGCTTTCTTT
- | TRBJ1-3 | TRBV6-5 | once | CASTRGGGNTIYF | TGTGCCAGCACCCGGGGAGGGGGAAACACCATATATTTT
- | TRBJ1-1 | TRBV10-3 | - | CAITGRADAGEAFF | TGTGCCATCACTGGACGGGCGGATGCGGGTGAAGCTTTCTTT
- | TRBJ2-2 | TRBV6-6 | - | CASRLDKGAGELFF | TGTGCCAGCAGACTCGACAAGGGCGCCGGGGAGCTGTTTTTT
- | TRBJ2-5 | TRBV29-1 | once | CSVGPSRQLIETQYF | TGCAGCGTTGGACCTTCTAGACAGCTAATAGAGACCCAGTACTTC
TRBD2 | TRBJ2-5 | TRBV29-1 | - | CSVEGLAGYQETQYF | TGCAGCGTTGAAGGACTAGCGGGGTACCAAGAGACCCAGTACTTC
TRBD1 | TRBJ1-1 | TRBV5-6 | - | CANSFRTGGINTEAFF | TGTGCCAACAGCTTCCGGACAGGGGGTATTAACACTGAAGCTTTCTTT
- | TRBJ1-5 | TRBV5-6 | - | CASSRGGVQPQHF | TGTGCCAGCAGCCGGGGGGGGGTACAGCCCCAGCATTTT
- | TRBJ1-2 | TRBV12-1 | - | CASSFCELPLNYGYTF | TGTGCCAGCAGCTTTTGTGAACTGCCTCTAAACTATGGCTACACCTTC
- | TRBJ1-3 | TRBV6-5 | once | CASSFQDGNTIYF | TGTGCCAGCAGTTTTCAGGACGGAAACACCATATATTTT
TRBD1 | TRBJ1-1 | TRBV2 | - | CASRATGTGAFNTEAFF | TGTGCCAGCAGAGCGACCGGGACAGGGGCCTTTAACACTGAAGCTTTCTTT
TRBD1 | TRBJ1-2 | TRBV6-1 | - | CASSTDRDNYGYTF | TGTGCCAGCAGTACTGACAGGGACAACTATGGCTACACCTTC
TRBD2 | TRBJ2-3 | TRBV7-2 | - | CASSSLAGGPHSTQYF | TGTGCCAGCAGCTCGCTAGCGGGGGGCCCCCATTCGACGCAGTATTTT
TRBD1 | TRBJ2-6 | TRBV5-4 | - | CASSLVTGASGANVLTF | TGTGCCAGCAGCTTGGTCACAGGGGCCTCTGGGGCCAACGTCCTGACTTTC
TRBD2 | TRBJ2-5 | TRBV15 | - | CATSRGGGPQETQYF | TGTGCCACCAGCAGGGGCGGGGGGCCCCAAGAGACCCAGTACTTC
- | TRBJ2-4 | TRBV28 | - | CASSRAIAKNIQYF | TGTGCCAGTAGCCGGGCGATAGCCAAAAACATTCAGTACTTC
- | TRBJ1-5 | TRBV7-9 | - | CASSRGGNQPQHF | TGTGCCAGCAGCCGGGGGGGCAATCAGCCCCAGCATTTT
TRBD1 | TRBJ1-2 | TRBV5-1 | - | CASSLGGQGAHGYTF | TGCGCCAGCAGCTTGGGGGGACAGGGGGCTCATGGCTACACCTTC